One and the same sample provided the 5 T cell receptor beta chains below, sequenced in a study of cytomegalovirus exposure and HLA in healthy donors. 60 Vbeta and 13 Jbeta primers were used in PCR. This table comes from immunoSEQ multiplex PCR, and its TCRdb copy is limited to in-frame clones, with some not included. The table has fewer than 110,000 clones, around 72% seen once. The specimen was PBMCs. The receptors shown here come from a woman aged 40 to 50 in good health and CMV-seropositive.

The V and J genes are TRBV6-6 and TRBJ1-2; maybe TRBD1 (6 bases). Trimming cost V 6 bases and J 6 bases, with 14 bases left between them. CDR1 is MNHNY, CDR2 SVGAGI, per germline (reference sequence). CDR3 size: 13 residues. The CDR3 reads CASRNTGLDGYTF. CDR3 nucleotide sequence: TGTGCCAGCAGAAACACAGGGTTGGATGGCTACACCTTC.

V usage is TRBV30 and J usage is TRBJ2-5; D ambiguous. CDR3 size: 12 residues. Germline CDR1 is GTSNPN and CDR2 is SVGIG (reference sequence). V was pared by 0 bases and J by 3 bases, with 5 bases between. In DNA, the CDR3 is TGTGCCTGGAGTGTACAGAAAGAGACCCAGTACTTC. This encodes CAWSVQKETQYF.

V is TRBV5-1 and J is TRBJ2-1; TRBD2 agrees at 11 bases. The V gene end was trimmed by 4 bases and the J gene end by 8 bases; junction bases not matched to a gene: 11. The CDR3 contains 16 residues. Germline-derived CDR1 and CDR2 are SGHRS and YFSETQ. The DNA of the CDR3 is TGCGCCAGCAGCGGCTCCCTAGCGGGGGGCAGTTATGAGCAGTTCTTC. The encoded protein is CASSGSLAGGSYEQFF. Using reference TRBV5-1 and TRBJ2-1 for the parts outside the CDR3, the full variable domain is KAGVTQTPRYLIKTRGQQVTLSCSPISGHRSVSWYQQTPGQGLQFLFEYFSETQRNKGNFPGRFSGRQFSNSRSEMNVSTLELGDSALYLCASSGSLAGGSYEQFFGPGTRLTVL.

Only one count was recorded for this clone. The chain joins TRBV19 to TRBJ2-4; possible D gene TRBD2, 5 bases. Germline V gene lookup returns CDR1 LNHDA and CDR2 SQIVND (reference sequence). The CDR3 is 15 residues long. With 6 bases removed from V and 0 bases from J, the gap between germline ends came to 12 bases. CDR3 coding DNA: TGTGCCAGTAGGAGGGAGCCTAAAGCCAAAAACATTCAGTACTTC. This gives the protein CASRREPKAKNIQYF.

J is TRBJ1-1 and V is TRBV9; 7 bases match TRBD1. J lost 3 bases, V lost 4 bases, and 9 bases had no gene match. Germline values: CDR1 SGDLS, CDR2 YYNGEE. The CDR3 has 15 residues. CDR3 bases: TGTGCCAGCAGCATGGGACAGCCTGGGGACACTGAAGCTTTCTTT. It codes for CASSMGQPGDTEAFF.